This section outlines one T cell receptor beta chain sequence together with its context. Its antigen is not yet known. No qualities accompany the bases; no much larger clone lies one base away. The sample originates from a study of cytomegalovirus exposure and HLA in healthy donors (dated by TCRdb to about 2017). Regarding the research as a whole: An earlier analysis of 587 of the donors reported approximately 280 Gb of sequence data and 100 million to 120 million unique TCR beta sequences obtained from roughly 170 million T cells. Besides the first cohort of 500 to 700 subjects, a separate validation cohort made up of over a hundred different subjects was used. The aim of the study was to test whether cataloging public T cell receptors could identify signatures of past pathogen exposure. A few DR-DQ haplotypes were treated as single units for association and clustering because of strong linkage in the cohort. A later genetic analysis used genome-wide SNP genotypes for about 60% of the roughly 700 donors, treating that subset as a discovery cohort. Donor age, sex, ethnicity and CMV serostatus were collected together with the repertoire data. The genetic ancestry cluster associated with self-reported Caucasian donors included about 84% of the 300 to 400 genotyped donors. To study patterns of TCR occurrence, a later analysis re-analyzed previously published TCR beta repertoires from 666 donors and added high-resolution HLA genotyping. Both class I and class II loci were covered by HLA typing, at four-digit resolution. The study profiled the T cell repertoires of fewer than 850 subjects by immunosequencing and related them to cytomegalovirus serostatus. Typing coverage varied by locus: roughly 629-630 donors for A, B, C, DRB1 and DQB1; approximately 520 for DQA1; about 600 for DPA1; around 450 for DPB1. Every repertoire in the discovery cohort had been generated on one and the same sequencing platform. To decide whether each TCR beta V gene segment behaved as functional or pseudogenic, an earlier analysis of 587 of the donors relied on high-throughput TCR beta sequencing. Among under 450 genotyped donors of the cohort, an average of roughly 240,000 unique TCR beta nucleotide sequences were sequenced per donor, roughly a sixth of them non-productive. The later analysis used no new phenotypic data to find candidate immune exposures, relying instead on TCR beta sequences and their occurrence across donors. Approximately 310 gigabases of sequencing data and around 90 million unique TCR sequences made up an early release that covered 500 to 650 HLA-typed donors. To predict cytomegalovirus infection status, the study brought together high-throughput TCR immunosequencing, statistical association of individual TCRs with disease status, and machine learning. What the work shows at the level of the full study, not this receptor alone: Most TCR sequences were seen in very few donors, while some public TCRs were found in many individuals. Presence/absence analyses assumed roughly uniform sequencing depth across donors, an assumption that may not hold. A total of roughly 160 TCR beta chains were listed by the study as associated with cytomegalovirus. In a later analysis, the rate of TCR association differed among HLA loci, with DRB1 alleles having the most associated TCRs and HLA-C alleles having the fewest. Because the 87-base-pair reads could not distinguish some IMGT-functional V segments, including TRBV6-2 and TRBV6-3, those segments were excluded. Fewer than 20 rarely observed V segments, including chromosome 9 orphons, were excluded from the earlier analysis of approximately 500 of the donors because counts were too low. Correlated functional status among segregating V segments might be attributable to linkage disequilibrium, but an unknown experimental factor could not be ruled out. A further reported finding was that TCR beta sequences accurately predicted the HLA-A and HLA-B alleles for most subjects in the first cohort. The authors suggested that the approach could potentially be generalized to other disease states and immunological phenotypes. A later genetic analysis reported fewer N-insertions in productive TCRs among donors in an Asian-associated ancestry cluster than the roughly 620-donor mean. When HLA alleles, especially DR and DQ, strongly co-occurred, attributing TCR associations to individual alleles was difficult. A later analysis found that most CMV-associated TCR beta chains appeared HLA-restricted, with HLA associations seemingly driven largely by CMV exposure. A cluster of highly shared sequence variants was judged likely to be a technical artifact of the sequencing pipeline. Several of the top co-occurrence clusters appeared to be linked to parvovirus B19, influenza, CMV and Epstein-Barr virus, according to a later analysis. V-gene and J-gene trimming of TCR beta chains was associated with a missense DCLRE1C variant in a later genetic analysis, and the association was replicated in an independent cohort. In vitro tests confirmed that a few of the cytomegalovirus-associated TCR beta chains recognize cytomegalovirus antigens. Because some donors lacked HLA typing at each locus, the association tests relied only on the typed subset. In a later analysis, HLA-associated TCR beta chains were found to be more clonally expanded and to have lower generation probabilities than equally common non-associated chains. In both the original and validation cohorts, the classifier was reported to diagnose cytomegalovirus status with high specificity and sensitivity. Immune exposure information for the cohort was limited to CMV serostatus. The cohort was sequenced for TCR beta chains only, and without alpha or paired-chain data the features that could be detected were limited. Broadly in line with IMGT annotations, most TCR beta V segments showed up in productive rearrangements about 87% or about 30% of the time in an earlier analysis of approximately 600 of the donors. In a later analysis, more than 15,000 TCR beta sequences were associated with specific HLA alleles at a false discovery rate of 0.05.

From its cysteine to its phenylalanine, the CDR3 spans 19 amino acids. Only CDR3 DNA remains: 57 bases, in frame from the first base. According to the germline V gene, CDR1 reads SGHTA and CDR2 reads FQGNSA. V is pruned by 5 bases and J by 4 bases, leaving 11 bases of the junction without a gene match. The library came from the immunoSEQ multiplex PCR assay. The multiplex PCR relied on a mix of 60 forward primers for TCR Vbeta segments and 13 reverse primers for TCR Jbeta segments. Amplification of the CDR3 region of rearranged TCR beta genes was performed with a multiplex PCR assay on genomic DNA. The amplified TCR beta libraries were sequenced on the Illumina HiSeq System as 87-base-pair reads. In the source study's methods: A later analysis tallied roughly 76 million unique TCR beta chains across the 666 repertoires, and about 10 million of those chains were shared by two or more donors. To remove PCR and sequencing errors, raw reads were error-corrected and collapsed into unique sequences using a nearest-neighbor algorithm that merged closely related sequences. CDR3 sequences were aligned to IMGT reference sequences to assign V, D and J gene segments. For a sequence to be retained, at least a six-nucleotide match to both a V gene segment and a J gene segment was required. A rearrangement was called productive if the CDR3 had no stop codons and remained in frame with V and J, and every other rearrangement was called non-productive. Following IMGT convention, CDR3 was defined as the stretch from the second conserved V-encoded cysteine to the conserved J-encoded phenylalanine. The earlier analysis of 450 to 750 of the donors excluded any sequence lacking an unambiguous match to a single V gene segment. An earlier analysis of about 600 of the donors called V segments functional above 56.7% productive rearrangements and segregating when the between-donor standard deviation exceeded 5%. A statistical classification framework was built to diagnose cytomegalovirus status from the catalog of TCR beta chain sequences. A later analysis assigned V and J genes by comparing TCR nucleotide sequences with IMGT/GENE-DB human TR gene sequences. A later analysis assigned CDR3 sequences and most-parsimonious VDJ recombination scenarios with the TCRdist pipeline. In a later analysis, each TCR beta chain was defined by its CDR3 amino acid sequence together with its V-gene family, and reads lacking a unique V-gene family were excluded. A later analysis removed nearly 600 highly shared, low-generation-probability nucleotide sequences to deal with suspected cross-contamination and a sequencing artifact. A later analysis calculated a clonal expansion index for each public chain from normalized within-repertoire ranks of inferred template counts. In a later analysis, generation probabilities were computed with a VDJ recombination model fitted to out-of-frame rearrangements, and the resulting probabilities were checked against IGoR. A later analysis scored TCR-TCR, TCR-HLA and TCR-CMV co-occurrence with hypergeometric tests, applying a repertoire-size bias correction to TCR pairs. To estimate false discovery rates, a later analysis permuted the HLA or CMV assignments 20 times. In a later analysis, co-occurring TCRs were grouped with DBSCAN, and TCRdist sequence similarity was added when clustering was performed within HLA-allele-positive subsets. Repertoires with fewer than 30,000 or more than 120,000 public chains were left out of co-occurrence clustering, as were five repertoires with anomalous nucleotide sharing. TCRdb took over this immuneACCESS table, retaining in-frame rearrangements with V and J assigned. Such tables are incomplete; in checked studies, under half of the missing clones stem from an unresolved V gene, and the remainder is unexplained. The D gene and trimming were derived from the DNA, and the V and J assignments and clone size from that table. For this sample there are 110,000 or so clones; roughly 77% appear just once. The ten biggest clones cover 1.5% to 2% of the sample.

In total, 630 or so healthy bone marrow donors made up the cohort. All cohort members were sampled while nominally healthy, although unrecorded immune exposures were likely present. The donor was CMV seronegative and was included in the group of around 320 seronegative cohort members. A peripheral blood sample was provided by each donor, and peripheral blood mononuclear cells were used for TCR beta sequencing. The Qiagen DNeasy Blood Extraction Kit was used to extract genomic DNA from the blood cell samples. The clonotype originates from a man between 35 and 55 years old in good health and CMV-seronegative. Material for sequencing was PBMCs. The chain links TRBV7-2 with TRBJ2-2, with 15 bases matching TRBD2. The sequenced DNA: TGTGCCAGCAGCCCAAGGACTAGCGGGAGGGCACAAGGCACCGGGGAGCTGTTTTTT. Translation gives CASSPRTSGRAQGTGELFF.